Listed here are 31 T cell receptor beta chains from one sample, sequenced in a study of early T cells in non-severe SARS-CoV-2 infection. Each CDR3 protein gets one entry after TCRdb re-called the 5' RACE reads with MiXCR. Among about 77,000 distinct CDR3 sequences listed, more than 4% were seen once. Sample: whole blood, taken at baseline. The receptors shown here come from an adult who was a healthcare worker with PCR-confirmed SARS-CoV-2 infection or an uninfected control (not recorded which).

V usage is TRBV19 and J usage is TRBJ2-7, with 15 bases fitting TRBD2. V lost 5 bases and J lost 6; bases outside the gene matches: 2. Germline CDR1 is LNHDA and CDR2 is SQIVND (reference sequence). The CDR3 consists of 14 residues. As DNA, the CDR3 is TGTGCCAGTAGTTGGACTAGCGGGAGGGGCGAGCAGTACTTC. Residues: CASSWTSGRGEQYF. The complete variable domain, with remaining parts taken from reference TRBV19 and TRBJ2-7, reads DGGITQSPKYLFRKEGQNVTLSCEQNLNHDAMYWYRQDPGQGLRLIYYSQIVNDFQKGDIAEGYSVSREKKESFPLTVTSAQKNPTAFYLCASSWTSGRGEQYFGPGTRLTVT.

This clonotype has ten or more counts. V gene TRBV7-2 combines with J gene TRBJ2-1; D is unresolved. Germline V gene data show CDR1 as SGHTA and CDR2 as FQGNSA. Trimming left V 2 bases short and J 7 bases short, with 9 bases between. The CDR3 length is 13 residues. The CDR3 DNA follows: TGTGCCAGCAGCTTAAGGTGGGATAATGAGCAGTTCTTC. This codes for CASSLRWDNEQFF.

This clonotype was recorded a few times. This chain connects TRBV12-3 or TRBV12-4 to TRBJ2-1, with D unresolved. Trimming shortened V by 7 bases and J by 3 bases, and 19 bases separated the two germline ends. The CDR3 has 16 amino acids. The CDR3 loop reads CASTVGGWSLYNEQFF. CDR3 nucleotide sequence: TGTGCCAGCACCGTGGGTGGCTGGAGCCTCTACAATGAGCAGTTCTTC.

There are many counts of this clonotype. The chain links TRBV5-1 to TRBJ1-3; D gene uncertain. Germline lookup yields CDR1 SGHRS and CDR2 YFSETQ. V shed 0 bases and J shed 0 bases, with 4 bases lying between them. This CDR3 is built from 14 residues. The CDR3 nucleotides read TGCGCCAGCAGCTTGGACAGCTCTGGAAACACCATATATTTT. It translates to CASSLDSSGNTIYF.

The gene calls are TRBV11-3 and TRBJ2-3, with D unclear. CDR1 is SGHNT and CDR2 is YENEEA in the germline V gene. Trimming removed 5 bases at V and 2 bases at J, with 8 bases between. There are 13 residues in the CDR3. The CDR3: CASSPSYTDTQYF. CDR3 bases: TGTGCCAGCAGCCCCTCTTACACAGATACGCAGTATTTT.

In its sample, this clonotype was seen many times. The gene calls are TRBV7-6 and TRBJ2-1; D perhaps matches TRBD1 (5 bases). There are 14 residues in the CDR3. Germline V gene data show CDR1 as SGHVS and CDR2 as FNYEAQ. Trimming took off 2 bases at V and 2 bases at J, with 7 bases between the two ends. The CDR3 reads CASSLPDTYNEQFF. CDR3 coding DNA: TGTGCCAGCAGCTTACCGGACACCTACAATGAGCAGTTCTTC.

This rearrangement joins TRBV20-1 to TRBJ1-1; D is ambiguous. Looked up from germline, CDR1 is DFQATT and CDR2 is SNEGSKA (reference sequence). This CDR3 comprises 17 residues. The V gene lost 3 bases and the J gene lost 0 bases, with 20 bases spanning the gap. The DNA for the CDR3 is TGCAGTGCTAGCCGGGGTTCAGGTACGGGAATGAACACTGAAGCTTTCTTT. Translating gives CSASRGSGTGMNTEAFF.

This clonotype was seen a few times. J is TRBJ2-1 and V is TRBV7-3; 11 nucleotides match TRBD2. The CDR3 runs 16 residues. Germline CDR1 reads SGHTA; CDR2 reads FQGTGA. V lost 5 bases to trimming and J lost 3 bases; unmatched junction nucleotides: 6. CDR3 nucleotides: TGTGCCAGCAGCCCTAGCGGGAGGAATGGCTACAATGAGCAGTTCTTC. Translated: CASSPSGRNGYNEQFF.

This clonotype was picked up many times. CDR3 amino acids: CSASPLTSGANVLTF. For the CDR3, the DNA is TGCAGTGCTAGCCCCCTAACCTCTGGGGCCAACGTCCTGACTTTC. The chain links TRBV20-1 to TRBJ2-6, with no clear D. Germline CDR1 DFQATT, CDR2 SNEGSKA (reference sequence). The CDR3 contains 15 residues. V lost 3 bases, J lost 0 bases, and 9 bases lay in between.

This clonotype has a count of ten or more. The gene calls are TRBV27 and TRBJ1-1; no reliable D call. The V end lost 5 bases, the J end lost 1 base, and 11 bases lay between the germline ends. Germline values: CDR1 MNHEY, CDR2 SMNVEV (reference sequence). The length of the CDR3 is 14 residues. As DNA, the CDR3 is TGTGCCAGCAGTCCACAATTAGCGAACACTGAAGCTTTCTTT. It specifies CASSPQLANTEAFF.

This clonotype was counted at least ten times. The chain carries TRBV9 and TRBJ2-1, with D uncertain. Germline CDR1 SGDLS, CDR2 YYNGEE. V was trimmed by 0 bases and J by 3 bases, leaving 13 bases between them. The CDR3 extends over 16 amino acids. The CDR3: CASSVGGQSVYNEQFF. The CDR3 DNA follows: TGTGCCAGCAGCGTAGGTGGGCAAAGTGTCTACAATGAGCAGTTCTTC.

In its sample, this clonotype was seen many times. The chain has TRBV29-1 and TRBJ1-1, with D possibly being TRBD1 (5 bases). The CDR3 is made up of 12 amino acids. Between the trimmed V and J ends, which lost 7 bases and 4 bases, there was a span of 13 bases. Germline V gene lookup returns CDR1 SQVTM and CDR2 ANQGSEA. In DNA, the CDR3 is TGCAGCGCCAGGGTTCGCGGCACTGAAGCTTTCTTT. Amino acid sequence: CSARVRGTEAFF.

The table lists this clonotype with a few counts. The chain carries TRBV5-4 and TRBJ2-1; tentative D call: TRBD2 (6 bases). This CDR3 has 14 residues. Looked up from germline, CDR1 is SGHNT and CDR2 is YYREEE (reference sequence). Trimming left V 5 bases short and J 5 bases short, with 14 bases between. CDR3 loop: CASRRRDFNNEQFF. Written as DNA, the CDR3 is TGTGCCAGCAGGCGTCGGGACTTCAACAATGAGCAGTTCTTC.

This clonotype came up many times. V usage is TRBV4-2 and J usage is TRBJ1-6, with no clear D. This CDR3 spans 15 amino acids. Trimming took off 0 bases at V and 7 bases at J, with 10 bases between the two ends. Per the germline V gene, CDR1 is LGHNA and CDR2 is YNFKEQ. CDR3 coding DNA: TGTGCCAGCAGCCAAGACAGAAGGTCCAATTCACCCCTCCACTTT. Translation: CASSQDRRSNSPLHF.

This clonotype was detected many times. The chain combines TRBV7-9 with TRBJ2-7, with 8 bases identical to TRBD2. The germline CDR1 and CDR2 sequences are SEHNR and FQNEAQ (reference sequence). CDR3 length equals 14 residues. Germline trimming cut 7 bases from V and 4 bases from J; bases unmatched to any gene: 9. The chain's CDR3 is CASTPGTREYEQYF. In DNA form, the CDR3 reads TGTGCCAGCACCCCCGGGACTAGAGAGTACGAGCAGTACTTC.

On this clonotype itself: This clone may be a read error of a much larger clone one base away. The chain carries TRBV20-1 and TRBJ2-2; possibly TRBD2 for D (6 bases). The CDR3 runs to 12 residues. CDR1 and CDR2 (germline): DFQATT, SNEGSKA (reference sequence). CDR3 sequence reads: CSTRRGNRELFF. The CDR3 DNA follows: TGCAGCACAAGGAGGGGTAACAGGGAGCTGTTTTTT.

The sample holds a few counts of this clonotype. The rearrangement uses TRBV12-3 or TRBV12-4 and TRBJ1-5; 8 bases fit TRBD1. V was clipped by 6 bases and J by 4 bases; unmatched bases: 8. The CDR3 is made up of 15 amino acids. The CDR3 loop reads CASSQRGQENQPQHF. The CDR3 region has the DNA TGTGCCAGCAGCCAAAGGGGACAGGAGAATCAGCCCCAGCATTTT.

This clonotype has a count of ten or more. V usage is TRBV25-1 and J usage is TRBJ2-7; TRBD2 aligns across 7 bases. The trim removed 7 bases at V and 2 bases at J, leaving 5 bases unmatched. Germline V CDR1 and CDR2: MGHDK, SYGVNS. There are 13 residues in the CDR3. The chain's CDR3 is CASKVAGTYEQYF. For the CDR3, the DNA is TGTGCCAGCAAGGTAGCGGGTACCTACGAGCAGTACTTC.

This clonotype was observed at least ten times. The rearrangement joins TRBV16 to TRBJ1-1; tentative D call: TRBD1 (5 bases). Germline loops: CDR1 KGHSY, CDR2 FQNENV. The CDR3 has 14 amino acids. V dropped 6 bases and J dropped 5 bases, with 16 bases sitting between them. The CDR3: CASREGTGGTEAFF. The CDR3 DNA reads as TGTGCCAGCAGAGAGGGAACGGGGGGGACTGAAGCTTTCTTT.

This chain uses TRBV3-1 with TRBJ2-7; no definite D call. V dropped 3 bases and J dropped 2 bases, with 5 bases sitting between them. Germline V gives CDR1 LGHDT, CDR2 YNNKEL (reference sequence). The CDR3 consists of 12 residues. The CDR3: CASSQETYEQYF. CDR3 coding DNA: TGTGCCAGCAGCCAGGAGACCTACGAGCAGTACTTC.

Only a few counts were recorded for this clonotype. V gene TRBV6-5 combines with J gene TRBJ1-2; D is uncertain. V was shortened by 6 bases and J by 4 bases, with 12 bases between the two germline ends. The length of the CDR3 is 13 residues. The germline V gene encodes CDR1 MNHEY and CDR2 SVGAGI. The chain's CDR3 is CASRRTERYGYTF. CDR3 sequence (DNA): TGTGCCAGCAGACGGACGGAACGCTATGGCTACACCTTC.

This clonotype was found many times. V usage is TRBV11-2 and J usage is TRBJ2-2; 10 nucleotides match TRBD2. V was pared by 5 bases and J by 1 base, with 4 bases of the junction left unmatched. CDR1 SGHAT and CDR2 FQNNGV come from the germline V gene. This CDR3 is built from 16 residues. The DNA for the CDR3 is TGTGCCAGCAGCCCCCGGACTAGCGGGAACACCGGGGAGCTGTTTTTT. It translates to CASSPRTSGNTGELFF.

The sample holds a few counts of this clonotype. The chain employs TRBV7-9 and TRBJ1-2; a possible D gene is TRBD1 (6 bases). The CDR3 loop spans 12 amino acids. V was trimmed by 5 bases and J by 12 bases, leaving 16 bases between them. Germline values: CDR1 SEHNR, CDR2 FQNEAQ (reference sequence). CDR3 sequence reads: CASSQTGQTDTF. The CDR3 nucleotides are TGTGCCAGCAGCCAAACCGGACAGACGGACACCTTC.

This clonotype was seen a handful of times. The DNA of the CDR3 is TGCAGCGTTGAAGATCGCTATGGGACAGGGGGCGATGAGCAGTTCTTC. Its translation is CSVEDRYGTGGDEQFF. The rearrangement uses TRBV29-1 and TRBJ2-1; 12 nucleotides line up with TRBD1. The CDR3 spans 16 residues. The V and J ends lost 0 bases and 8 bases, in that order; junction bases with no gene match: 8. Germline V gives CDR1 SQVTM, CDR2 ANQGSEA.

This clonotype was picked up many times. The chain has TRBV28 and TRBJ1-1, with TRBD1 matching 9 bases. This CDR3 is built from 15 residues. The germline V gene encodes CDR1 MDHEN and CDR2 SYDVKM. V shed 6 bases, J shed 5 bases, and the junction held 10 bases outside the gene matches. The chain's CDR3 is CASRRSTGGRTEAFF. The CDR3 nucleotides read TGTGCCAGCAGGAGATCGACAGGGGGACGGACTGAAGCTTTCTTT.

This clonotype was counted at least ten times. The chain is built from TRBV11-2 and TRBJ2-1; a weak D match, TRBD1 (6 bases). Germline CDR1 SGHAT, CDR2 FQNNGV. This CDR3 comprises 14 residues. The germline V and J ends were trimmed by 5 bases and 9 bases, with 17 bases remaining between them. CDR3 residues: CASSLGTPILEQFF. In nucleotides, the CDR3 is TGTGCCAGCAGCCTCGGGACACCTATCCTTGAGCAGTTCTTC.

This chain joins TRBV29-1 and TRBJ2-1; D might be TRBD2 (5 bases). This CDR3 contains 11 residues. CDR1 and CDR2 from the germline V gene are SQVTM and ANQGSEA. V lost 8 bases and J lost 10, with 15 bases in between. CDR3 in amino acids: CSTPKLGEQFF. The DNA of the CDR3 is TGCAGCACCCCTAAACTAGGGGAGCAGTTCTTC.

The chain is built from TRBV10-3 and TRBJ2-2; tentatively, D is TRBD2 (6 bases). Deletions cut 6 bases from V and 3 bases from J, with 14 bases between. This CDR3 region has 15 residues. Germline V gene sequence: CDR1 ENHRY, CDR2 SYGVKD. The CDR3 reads CAIREGQADTGELFF. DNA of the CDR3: TGTGCCATCAGGGAGGGTCAAGCAGACACCGGGGAGCTGTTTTTT.

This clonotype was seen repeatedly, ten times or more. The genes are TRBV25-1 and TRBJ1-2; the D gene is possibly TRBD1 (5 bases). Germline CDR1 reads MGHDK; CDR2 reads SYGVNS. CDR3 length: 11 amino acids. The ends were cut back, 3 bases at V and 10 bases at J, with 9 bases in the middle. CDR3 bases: TGTGCCAGCAGTGAGGGGCAGTTCTACACCTTC. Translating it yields CASSEGQFYTF.

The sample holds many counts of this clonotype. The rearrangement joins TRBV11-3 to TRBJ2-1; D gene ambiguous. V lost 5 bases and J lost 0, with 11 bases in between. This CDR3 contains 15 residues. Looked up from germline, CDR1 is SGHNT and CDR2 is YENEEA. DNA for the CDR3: TGTGCCAGCAGCGCTCGAGAGAGCTCCTACAATGAGCAGTTCTTC. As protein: CASSARESSYNEQFF.

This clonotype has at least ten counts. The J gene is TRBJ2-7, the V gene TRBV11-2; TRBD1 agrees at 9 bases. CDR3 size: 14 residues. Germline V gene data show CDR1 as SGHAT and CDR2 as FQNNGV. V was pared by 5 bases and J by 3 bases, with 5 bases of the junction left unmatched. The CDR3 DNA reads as TGTGCCAGCAGCCCATCGACAGGGGGCTACGAGCAGTACTTC. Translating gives CASSPSTGGYEQYF.